Below are 18 T cell receptor beta chains sequenced from a single sample in a study of cytotoxic CD8 clonotypes in ibrutinib-treated CLL. Repertoires were generated with immunoSEQ multiplex PCR, while TCRdb's copy carries only in-frame clones and drops some. The table has about 300,000 clones, 60% to 80% seen once. Sequencing used PBMCs, obtained at disease progression, from a patient treated with ibrutinib. The receptors originated from a human donor with chronic lymphocytic leukemia.

This chain links TRBV2 with TRBJ2-1; 8 positions match TRBD1. Trimming cost V 4 bases and J 8 bases; bases outside gene matches: 10. The CDR3 spans 15 residues. Germline CDR1 is SNHLY and CDR2 is FYNNEI. Here the CDR3 reads CASSGRTGRNDEQFF. The CDR3 DNA reads TGTGCCAGCAGTGGTCGGACAGGGAGGAACGATGAGCAGTTCTTC.

The V call is TRBV7-9, the J call TRBJ2-7; D remains ambiguous. Germline assignment: CDR1 SEHNR and CDR2 FQNEAQ (reference sequence). V lost 5 bases and J 6 bases, leaving 11 bases between the germline ends. The CDR3 sequence is 12 residues long. The CDR3 sequence is CASSIGISEQYF. The CDR3 region has the DNA TGTGCCAGCAGCATAGGGATTTCCGAGCAGTACTTC. The entire variable domain, with the rest obtained from reference TRBV7-9 and TRBJ2-7, is as follows: DTGVSQNPRHKITKRGQNVTFRCDPISEHNRLYWYRQTLGQGPEFLTYFQNEAQLEKSRLLSDRFSAERPKGSFSTLEIQRTEQGDSAMYLCASSIGISEQYFGPGTRLTVT.

The chain has TRBV18 and TRBJ2-1, with D perhaps being TRBD1 or TRBD2 (5 bases each). Germline loops: CDR1 KGHSH, CDR2 LQKENI. V gave up 4 bases and J gave up 6 bases, with 22 bases separating them. This CDR3 has 17 residues. CDR3 in amino acids: CASSRYSGTSTPNEQFF. The DNA of the CDR3 is TGTGCCAGCTCACGCTACTCCGGGACCTCCACCCCCAATGAGCAGTTCTTC.

As DNA, the CDR3 is TGTGCCAGCAGCTTATACACTAGCGGGGGGGCAAGAAACATTCAGTACTTC. Translated: CASSLYTSGGARNIQYF. The J gene is TRBJ2-4, the V gene TRBV7-8, with 13 bases identical to TRBD2. Per the germline V gene, CDR1 is SGHVS and CDR2 is FQNEAQ. CDR3 size: 17 residues. Trimming removed 2 bases from V and 6 bases from J; junction bases left unmatched: 7.

This clone was counted between two and nine times. The chain combines TRBV9 with TRBJ2-5; the D is unclear. The CDR3 length is 14 residues. In germline, CDR1 is SGDLS, CDR2 YYNGEE. Trimming took 0 bases from V and 2 from J, leaving 8 bases between them. Here the CDR3 DNA reads TGTGCCAGCAGCGTAGCTCTTAGACAAGAGACCCAGTACTTC. It encodes CASSVALRQETQYF.

This chain uses TRBV9 with TRBJ2-2; D remains ambiguous. V was trimmed by 0 bases and J by 6 bases, leaving 9 bases between them. CDR3 length: 14 amino acids. Germline V gene sequence: CDR1 SGDLS, CDR2 YYNGEE. CDR3 DNA: TGTGCCAGCAGCGTAGATCCGGTTCCCGGGGAGCTGTTTTTT. Residues: CASSVDPVPGELFF.

The CDR3: CASSLEGGSGNQPQHF. The CDR3 DNA reads TGTGCCAGCAGCTTAGAGGGGGGGAGTGGCAATCAGCCCCAGCATTTT. The chain couples TRBV11-2 to TRBJ1-5; the D gene is possibly TRBD1 (5 bases). This CDR3 region has 16 residues. In germline, CDR1 is SGHAT, CDR2 FQNNGV. Trimming shortened V by 0 bases and J by 2 bases, and 11 bases separated the two germline ends.

On this clone itself: A junction end diverges from the germline sequence, so it may reflect a read error. The rearrangement links TRBV5-1 to TRBJ2-2; the match to TRBD2 covers 10 bases. From germline, CDR1 is SGHRS and CDR2 YFSETQ. CDR3 size: 15 residues. CDR3 protein: CASRLGTSDTGELFF. CDR3 nucleotides: TGCGCCAGCAGGTTGGGGACTAGCGATACCGGGGAGCTGTTTTTT.

V gene TRBV5-4 combines with J gene TRBJ2-1, with 10 bases that match TRBD2. CDR1 and CDR2 from the germline V gene are SGHNT and YYREEE (reference sequence). V lost 2 bases to trimming and J lost 11 bases; unmatched junction nucleotides: 10. CDR3 length: 15 residues. The CDR3 DNA reads as TGTGCCAGCAGCTTTCGGGGGCTAGCGGGAGATCAGCAGTTCTTC. It specifies CASSFRGLAGDQQFF.

In this sample, this clone turned up a few times. The chain carries TRBV2 and TRBJ1-5; D gene ambiguous. This CDR3 spans 14 amino acids. Germline CDR1 SNHLY, CDR2 FYNNEI. V was shortened by 3 bases and J by 0 bases, with 6 bases between the two germline ends. CDR3 sequence: CASSEAYSNQPQHF. CDR3 bases: TGTGCCAGCAGTGAGGCCTATAGCAATCAGCCCCAGCATTTT. Together with reference TRBV2 and TRBJ1-5, the CDR3 gives the full variable domain: EPEVTQTPSHQVTQMGQEVILRCVPISNHLYFYWYRQILGQKVEFLVSFYNNEISEKSEIFDDQFSVERPDGSNFTLKIRSTKLEDSAMYFCASSEAYSNQPQHFGDGTRLSIL.

V is TRBV6-1 and J is TRBJ1-2; TRBD1 matches 9 bases. CDR1 is MNHNS, CDR2 SASEGT, per germline. This CDR3 has 15 residues. J was trimmed by 3 bases and V by 2 bases; bases with no gene match: 4. The CDR3 region is CASSELGQGYYGYTF. The CDR3 DNA follows: TGTGCCAGCAGTGAACTAGGACAGGGGTACTATGGCTACACCTTC.

The chain uses TRBV5-1 and TRBJ2-5; TRBD1 matches at 10 bases. CDR3 size: 15 residues. V dropped 0 bases and J dropped 4; count of bases not matched to a gene: 3. The germline V gene encodes CDR1 SGHRS and CDR2 YFSETQ. CDR3 sequence: CASSLGWTGGETQYF. The DNA for the CDR3 is TGCGCCAGCAGCTTGGGCTGGACAGGGGGAGAGACCCAGTACTTC.

The chain links TRBV9 to TRBJ1-2; D is uncertain. CDR3 size: 11 residues. In germline, CDR1 is SGDLS, CDR2 YYNGEE. Trimming removed 7 bases at V and 8 bases at J, with 12 bases between. The CDR3 DNA reads TGTGCCAGCGGGGATGACTGGGGCTACACCTTC. This encodes CASGDDWGYTF.

This rearrangement joins TRBV2 to TRBJ2-4; 12 bases fit TRBD1. V shed 8 bases, J shed 8 bases, and the junction held 4 bases outside the gene matches. The germline gives CDR1 SNHLY, CDR2 FYNNEI. The CDR3 totals 13 residues. CDR3 protein: CASGDRGHHIQYF. CDR3 nucleotide sequence: TGTGCCAGCGGGGACAGGGGGCATCACATTCAGTACTTC.

The chain employs TRBV4-1 and TRBJ1-1; no reliable D call. Trimming stripped 1 base from V and 11 bases from J, with 14 bases between. Germline V gene data show CDR1 as MGHRA and CDR2 as YSYEKL. There are 13 residues in the CDR3. In DNA form, the CDR3 reads TGCGCCAGCAGCCAAGGTCCTGTAGGGTGGGCTTTCTTT. Its translation: CASSQGPVGWAFF.

The rearrangement joins TRBV28 to TRBJ2-7, with TRBD2 as a possible D gene (5 bases). V lost 3 bases, J lost 8 bases, and 11 bases lay in between. This CDR3 has 12 amino acids. CDR1 MDHEN and CDR2 SYDVKM come from the germline V gene. The CDR3 DNA follows: TGTGCCAGCAGTTTTCGGGGAATGAAGCAGTACTTC. Protein product: CASSFRGMKQYF.

This clone appeared a few times. The V and J genes are TRBV27 and TRBJ2-7; perhaps TRBD1 as D (5 bases). Germline V gives CDR1 MNHEY, CDR2 SMNVEV (reference sequence). The CDR3 sequence is 14 residues long. V lost 5 bases, J lost 0 bases, and 11 bases lay in between. The CDR3 spells CASSTYRSSYEQYF. The CDR3 coding sequence is TGTGCCAGCAGTACCTACAGGAGCTCCTACGAGCAGTACTTC.

CDR3 DNA sequence: TGTGCCAGCAGTGAAACAGGGTTCGCTCCTCAGCCCCAGCATTTT. Residues: CASSETGFAPQPQHF. V usage is TRBV2 and J usage is TRBJ1-5; possible D gene TRBD1, 6 bases. CDR1 is SNHLY and CDR2 is FYNNEI in the germline V gene. V lost 2 bases to trimming and J lost 6 bases, with 14 bases between them. The CDR3 extends over 15 amino acids.